This T cell receptor beta chain was captured by sequencing in a study of OX40 agonist ivuxolimab in advanced cancers. Across the whole study: An agonistic human IgG2 monoclonal antibody against OX40 (CD134) was given.

TCRdb keeps only in-frame clones here, not all; method: immunoSEQ multiplex PCR. The table lists approximately 70,000 clones, about 82% of them singletons. Germline V CDR1 and CDR2: SGDLS, YYNGEE. V trimming: 3 bases; J trimming: 0 bases; junction bases outside the gene matches: 4. The CDR3 contains 15 residues. The material was CD4+ or CD8+ T cells sorted from blood, obtained in a trial of the OX40 agonist ivuxolimab. This rearrangement joins TRBV9 to TRBJ2-3; 7 bases are shared with TRBD2. The TCR originated in an adult with an advanced solid tumor such as melanoma, head and neck, liver or kidney cancer. Written as DNA, the CDR3 is TGTGCCAGCAGCGAAAGCGGGGCTAGCACAGATACGCAGTATTTT. As protein: CASSESGASTDTQYF.